This T cell receptor beta chain was obtained from a study of blood T cell repertoires in COVID-19 (TCRdb year 2020). Context from the whole study: The collaborator samples originated in the United States, Italy and Spain and spanned the acute and convalescent phases of COVID-19. The prospective study material was composed of cDNA or gDNA derived from T cells, B-cell-depleted T cells, or PBMCs. Subjects who had been exposed to COVID-19, were actively infected with it, or had recovered from it provided the deeply sampled blood TCRbeta repertoires that made up the dataset. The repertoires were released in a freely available public database meant as a resource for research on the immune response to SARS-CoV-2. Samples were obtained from the ongoing ImmuneRACE study (first 160 participants) and from 950 to 1,500 subjects provided by 6 global collaborators. Sample metadata almost always included a de-identified subject ID, COVID-19 status, age in years and sex. Where available, HLA class I and class II types were taken from metadata supplied by the sample provider and were not determined by assay-based typing.

TCRbeta CDR3 regions were amplified from genomic DNA by means of the immunoSEQ Assay, a bias-controlled multiplex PCR. The study's processing was this. The number of nucleated cells in each sample was estimated by amplification of reference gene primers within the assay. To quantify the absolute abundance of each unique TCRbeta CDR3 rearrangement, sequence reads were collapsed and filtered. For each sample, productive Simpson clonality was calculated as the square root of Simpson's diversity index across productive rearrangements. Here the immuneACCESS table is served through TCRdb, limited to in-frame sequences with V and J called. Missing clones are a known gap in these copies; in checked studies unresolved V genes cover under half, and the rest lacks a known reason. The V and J calls and clone size come from that table; D and trimming were worked out from the DNA. The sample has some 90,000 clones on record, about 82% of them singletons. Of the sample, roughly 27% falls within the top ten clones.

Comment on this clone: Its antigen is not yet known. The sample holds no much larger clone one base away, and base qualities are not on file.

Each collaborating institution followed its own protocols to collect whole blood in K2EDTA tubes. Collaborator samples were shipped for TCRbeta analysis as frozen whole blood, isolated PBMCs, or DNA extracted from either sample type. Broad study findings and their caveats: How much clinical and demographic metadata was included differed by source and by participant, and the metadata was provided uncurated.

The CDR3 sequence holds 17 residues, the cysteine and phenylalanine included. Of all the DNA, just the CDR3 is kept, 51 bases in frame from base 1. The sequence came from a human donor in a cohort sampled during active COVID-19. The chain links TRBV12-1 with TRBJ2-6; no DNA check was done on the table's D call, TRBD1. TRBV12-1 is given as a pseudogene. Sequenced: peripheral blood. The DNA reads as follows: TGTGCCAGCAAATCGGGACAGGTTTACTCTGGGGCCAACGTCCTGACTTTC. This sequence encodes CASKSGQVYSGANVLTF.